This is a list of T cell receptor beta chains from one sample in a study of blood T cell repertoires in COVID-19. The repertoire was sequenced with immunoSEQ multiplex PCR; TCRdb's copy has only in-frame clones and lacks some. The sample records more than 35,000 clones, approximately 92% being singletons. The sample comprised peripheral blood. The receptors were sampled from a man between 25 and 39 years old with active or convalescent COVID-19. Each CDR3 is given with its conserved first and last residue. The D gene is left open where the match is weak. Rows give clone size only sometimes, using once, few, many, or a class for an expanded clone.

J,V,size,D,DNA,CDR3
TRBJ1-1,TRBV20-1,NA,NA,TGCAGTGCTAGTTGGAGTGGTAGATTGAACACTGAAGCTTTCTTT,CSASWSGRLNTEAFF
TRBJ2-1,TRBV4-2,NA,NA,TGTGCCAGCAGCCAAGCTAGAGTACACAATGAGCAGTTCTTC,CASSQARVHNEQFF
TRBJ1-1,TRBV28,NA,TRBD1,TGTGCCAGCAGTGGTTGGGACAGGGGCGTGAACTCTGAAGCTTTCTTT,CASSGWDRGVNSEAFF
TRBJ1-1,TRBV12-3/TRBV12-4,NA,TRBD1,TGTGCCAGCAGCCAGGGACAGGTAGTTGAAGCTTTCTTT,CASSQGQVVEAFF
TRBJ2-3,TRBV5-1,NA,TRBD2,TGCGCCAGCTCTAGCGGGAACACAGATACGCAGTATTTT,CASSSGNTDTQYF
TRBJ2-6,TRBV11-3,NA,TRBD1,TGTGCCAGCAGCTCCAGAGAAAGGACAGGGGCCAGCTCTGGGGCCAACGTCCTGACTTTC,CASSSRERTGASSGANVLTF
TRBJ2-1,TRBV6-2/TRBV6-3,NA,TRBD1,TGTGCCAGCAGTTCATTTCGACAGGGGTGGCGGGAGCAGTTCTTC,CASSSFRQGWREQFF
TRBJ2-2,TRBV14,NA,NA,TGTGCCAGCAGCCAATTGGGCAGGGGAATGGCCGGGGAGCTGTTTTTT,CASSQLGRGMAGELFF
TRBJ1-4,TRBV6-5,NA,NA,TGTGCCAGCGGGGCAACCGTTGAGGAAAAACTGTTTTTT,CASGATVEEKLFF
TRBJ1-1,TRBV18,NA,NA,TGTGCCAGCTCACCAACAGAGAAGAACACTGAAGCTTTCTTT,CASSPTEKNTEAFF
TRBJ1-5,TRBV19,NA,TRBD1,TGTGCCAGTAGTACCCAGGGGGAAAATCAGCCCCAGCATTTT,CASSTQGENQPQHF
TRBJ1-6,TRBV30,NA,TRBD1,TGTGCCTGTCGAGGACAGGGGAATTCACCCCTCCACTTT,CACRGQGNSPLHF
TRBJ1-2,TRBV7-2,once,TRBD1,TGTGCCAGCAGCTTAGGCAGGGGGGACTATGGCTACACCTTC,CASSLGRGDYGYTF
TRBJ2-1,TRBV24-1,NA,TRBD1,TGTGCCACCAGTGACCTTTTTCCCGGGACAGGGGGCTACGGCAATGAGCAGTTCTTC,CATSDLFPGTGGYGNEQFF
TRBJ2-5,TRBV5-4,NA,TRBD1,TGTGCCAGCAGCCCGGGACAGGGGGCCGGGCAAGAGACCCAGTACTTC,CASSPGQGAGQETQYF
TRBJ1-1,TRBV9,NA,NA,TGTGCCAGCAGCGCCTTTTCGAACACTGAAGCTTTCTTT,CASSAFSNTEAFF
TRBJ2-2,TRBV7-8,NA,NA,TGTGCCAGCAGTCCATCACTCGGGGTGAACACCGGGGAGCTGTTTTTT,CASSPSLGVNTGELFF
TRBJ2-7,TRBV12-3/TRBV12-4,NA,NA,TGTGCCAGCAGTCTCAACAGGTACGAGCAGTACTTC,CASSLNRYEQYF
TRBJ1-1,TRBV24-1,once,NA,TGTGCCACCAGTGAGACAGGTAGCACTGAAGCTTTCTTT,CATSETGSTEAFF
TRBJ1-2,TRBV6-2/TRBV6-3,NA,NA,TGTGCCAGCAGTCACAGGATGACTAACTATGGCTACACCTTC,CASSHRMTNYGYTF
TRBJ2-7,TRBV5-4,NA,TRBD1,TGTGCCAGCAGACCCGACAGGGGGCTCGGGGAGCAGTACTTC,CASRPDRGLGEQYF
TRBJ2-7,TRBV7-9,NA,TRBD1,TGTGCCAGCAGCACGACAGGGAAGAGCTCCTACGAGCAGTACTTC,CASSTTGKSSYEQYF
TRBJ2-2,TRBV27,NA,TRBD1,TGTGCCAGCAGTAAAAGGGGGCTGGACACCGGGGAGCTGTTTTTT,CASSKRGLDTGELFF
TRBJ1-3,TRBV19,once,NA,TGTGCCAGTAGTATCGCCGGACAATCTGGAAACACCATATATTTT,CASSIAGQSGNTIYF
TRBJ2-3,TRBV5-1,NA,TRBD2,TGCGCCAGCAGGCGGACTAGTGGAGGCACAGATACGCAGTATTTT,CASRRTSGGTDTQYF
TRBJ1-1,TRBV19,NA,NA,TGTGCCAGCCACAGCGGGGGGAACACTGAAGCTTTCTTT,CASHSGGNTEAFF
TRBJ2-7,TRBV7-9,few,NA,TGTGCCAGCAGTAATCAGAAGTTTTACGTGGTTGACTTC,CASSNQKFYVVDF
TRBJ1-5,TRBV21-1,NA,NA,TGTGCCAGCATCCCGCGGGGGTGCAATCAGCCCCAGCATTTT,CASIPRGCNQPQHF
TRBJ1-2,TRBV7-9,NA,NA,TGTGCCAGCAGCTTGGCAGGGGATGGCTACACCTTC,CASSLAGDGYTF
TRBJ1-2,TRBV28,NA,TRBD1,TGTGCCAGCAGTTCCCTTAACCACAGGGGCGGCTACACCTTC,CASSSLNHRGGYTF
TRBJ2-1,TRBV10-3,NA,NA,TGTGCCATCAGCGGGACTTTCGCTGGGAGTTACAATGAGCAGTTCTTC,CAISGTFAGSYNEQFF
TRBJ2-1,TRBV24-1,NA,TRBD2,TGTGCCACCAGTGAGGGTGGGACTAGCGGGAGCAATGAGCAGTTCTTC,CATSEGGTSGSNEQFF
TRBJ2-1,TRBV2,few,NA,TGTGCCAGCCCCGGGAGAGGGAACAATGAGCAGTTCTTC,CASPGRGNNEQFF
TRBJ2-5,TRBV7-2,NA,NA,TGTGCCAGCAGCTTCAGGCCTAGCCTTGGAGAGACCCAGTACTTC,CASSFRPSLGETQYF
TRBJ2-5,TRBV29-1,NA,TRBD2,TGCAGCGTTGAGACTACAGGGACTAGCGGGGGGACCCAGTACTTC,CSVETTGTSGGTQYF
TRBJ2-4,TRBV7-2,NA,TRBD1,TGTGCCAGCAGCCCACGAACAGGGGGGAAAAACATTCAGTACTTC,CASSPRTGGKNIQYF
TRBJ2-3,TRBV9,NA,TRBD2,TGTGCCAGCAGCCCCTCGTCCCTAGCGGGAGGGCCTGCAGATACGCAGTATTTT,CASSPSSLAGGPADTQYF